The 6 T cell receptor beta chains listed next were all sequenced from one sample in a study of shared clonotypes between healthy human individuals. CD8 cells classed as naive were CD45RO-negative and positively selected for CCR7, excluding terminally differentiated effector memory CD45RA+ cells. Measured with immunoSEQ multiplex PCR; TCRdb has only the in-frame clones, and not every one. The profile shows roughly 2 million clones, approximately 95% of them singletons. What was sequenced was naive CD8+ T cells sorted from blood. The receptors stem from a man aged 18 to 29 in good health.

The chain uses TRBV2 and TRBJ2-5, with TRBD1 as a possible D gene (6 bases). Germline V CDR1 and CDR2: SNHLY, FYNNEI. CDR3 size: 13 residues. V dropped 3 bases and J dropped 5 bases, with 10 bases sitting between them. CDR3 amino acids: CASSEGAGETQYF. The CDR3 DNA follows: TGTGCCAGCAGTGAGGGGGCTGGTGAGACCCAGTACTTC.

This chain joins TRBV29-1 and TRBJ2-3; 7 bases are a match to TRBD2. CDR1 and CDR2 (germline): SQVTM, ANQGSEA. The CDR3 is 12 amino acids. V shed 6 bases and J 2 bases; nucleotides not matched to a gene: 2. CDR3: CSVRDYTDTQYF. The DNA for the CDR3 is TGCAGCGTACGGGACTACACAGATACGCAGTATTTT.

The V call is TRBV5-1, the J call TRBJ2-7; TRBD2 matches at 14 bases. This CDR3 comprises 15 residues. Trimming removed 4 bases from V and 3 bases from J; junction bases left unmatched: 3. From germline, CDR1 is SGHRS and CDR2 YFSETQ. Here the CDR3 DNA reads TGCGCCAGCAGCCCGGGACTAGCGGGAGTCTACGAGCAGTACTTC. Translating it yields CASSPGLAGVYEQYF.

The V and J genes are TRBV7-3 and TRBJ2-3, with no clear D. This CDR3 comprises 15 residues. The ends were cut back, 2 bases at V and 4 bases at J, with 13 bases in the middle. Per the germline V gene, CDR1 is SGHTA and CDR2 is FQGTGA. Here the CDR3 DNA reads TGTGCCAGCAGCTTAGAGGTTAACCCCTCAGATACGCAGTATTTT. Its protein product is CASSLEVNPSDTQYF. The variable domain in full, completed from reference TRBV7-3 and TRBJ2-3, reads GAGVSQTPSNKVTEKGKYVELRCDPISGHTALYWYRQSLGQGPEFLIYFQGTGAADDSGLPNDRFFAVRPEGSVSTLKIQRTERGDSAVYLCASSLEVNPSDTQYFGPGTRLTVL.

The DNA for the CDR3 is TGTGCCAGCAGCTTGGCCCAGAGGGACAGGGGCGGCGAGCAGTACTTC. It is translated as CASSLAQRDRGGEQYF. This chain joins TRBV5-6 and TRBJ2-7; 10 bases are a match to TRBD1. CDR1 and CDR2 from the germline V gene are SGHDT and YYEEEE. The J segment lost 6 bases and the V segment lost 0 bases, leaving 9 bases of the junction unmatched. The CDR3 consists of 16 residues.

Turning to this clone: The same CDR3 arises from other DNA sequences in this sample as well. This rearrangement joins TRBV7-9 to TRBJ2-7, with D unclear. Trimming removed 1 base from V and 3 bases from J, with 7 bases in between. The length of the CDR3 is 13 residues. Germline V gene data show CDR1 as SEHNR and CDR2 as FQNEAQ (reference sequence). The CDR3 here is CASSLVGLYEQYF. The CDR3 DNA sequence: TGTGCCAGCAGCTTAGTGGGCCTCTACGAGCAGTACTTC.